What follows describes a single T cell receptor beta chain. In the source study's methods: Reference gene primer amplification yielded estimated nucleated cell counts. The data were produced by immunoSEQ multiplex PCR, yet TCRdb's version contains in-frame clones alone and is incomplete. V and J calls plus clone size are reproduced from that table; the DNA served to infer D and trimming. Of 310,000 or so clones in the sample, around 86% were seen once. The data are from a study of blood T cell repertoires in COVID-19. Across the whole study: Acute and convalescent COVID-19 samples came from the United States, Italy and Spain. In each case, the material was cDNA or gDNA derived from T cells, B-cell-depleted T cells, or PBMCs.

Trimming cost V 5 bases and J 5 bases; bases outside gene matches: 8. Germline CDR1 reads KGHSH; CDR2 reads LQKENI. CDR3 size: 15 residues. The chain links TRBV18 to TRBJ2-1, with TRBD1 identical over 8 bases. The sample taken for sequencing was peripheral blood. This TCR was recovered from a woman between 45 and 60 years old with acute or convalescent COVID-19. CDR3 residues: CASSTLGQGHNEQFF. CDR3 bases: TGTGCCAGCTCAACCCTAGGACAGGGCCACAATGAGCAGTTCTTC.